The entry below describes one T cell receptor beta chain. What it binds is not known. The sample originates from a study of T cells in Graves' hyperthyroidism and ophthalmopathy. CDR1 and CDR2 (germline): MNHEY, SVGEGT. With V trimmed by 5 bases and J by 4 bases, 9 bases remained unmatched. The CDR3 contains 16 residues. Study-level points and caveats: A median 6.5 months before onset, the model predicted ophthalmopathy.

There were TCR beta CDR3 regions amplified from RNA transcripts. Primed by the HTBI set, a first-round RT-PCR was run on the TCR CDR3. Via MiXCR, TCRdb re-called the multiplex PCR reads, giving one row per CDR3 protein. The table lists about 530,000 distinct CDR3 sequences, about a sixth of them singletons. Sequencing was performed on blood. This chain uses TRBV6-2 or TRBV6-3 with TRBJ2-2; 8 positions match TRBD1. This receptor was taken from a woman aged 18-29 years with Graves' ophthalmopathy. CDR3 in DNA: TGTGCCAGCAGTCGTATCGGACAGGGTGGCACCGGGGAGCTGTTTTTT. Encoded protein: CASSRIGQGGTGELFF.